This passage covers 25 T cell receptor beta chains from one sample sequenced in a study of blood T cell repertoires in COVID-19. Some clones are missing from TCRdb's copy, which holds only in-frame ones; the method was immunoSEQ multiplex PCR. The sample shows about 52,000 clones, 70% to 90% of them seen only once. Material for sequencing was peripheral blood. The receptors stem from a man in his 70s with acute or convalescent COVID-19.

This chain uses TRBV19 with TRBJ2-3; D possibly corresponds to TRBD1 (6 bases). The V gene lost 5 bases and the J gene lost 3 bases, with 12 bases spanning the gap. Germline loops: CDR1 LNHDA, CDR2 SQIVND (reference sequence). The CDR3 is 14 amino acids. CDR3 in amino acids: CASSVVTGTDTQYF. CDR3 nucleotide sequence: TGTGCCAGTAGTGTGGTTACAGGGACAGATACGCAGTATTTT. The full variable domain, its missing parts supplied by reference TRBV19 and TRBJ2-3, is DGGITQSPKYLFRKEGQNVTLSCEQNLNHDAMYWYRQDPGQGLRLIYYSQIVNDFQKGDIAEGYSVSREKKESFPLTVTSAQKNPTAFYLCASSVVTGTDTQYFGPGTRLTVL.

The chain joins TRBV6-1 to TRBJ2-5; TRBD2 matches 9 bases. CDR3 size: 17 residues. V trimming: 2 bases; J trimming: 4 bases; junction bases outside the gene matches: 11. Germline values: CDR1 MNHNS, CDR2 SASEGT. CDR3 in amino acids: CASSESGRGGFGETQYF. CDR3 DNA: TGTGCCAGCAGTGAAAGTGGGCGGGGGGGCTTCGGAGAGACCCAGTACTTC.

The rearrangement uses TRBV15 and TRBJ1-3, with 7 bases fitting TRBD1. Germline values: CDR1 LNHNV, CDR2 YYDKDF (reference sequence). The CDR3 runs 15 residues. Germline trimming cut 1 base from V and 4 bases from J; bases unmatched to any gene: 4. The CDR3 DNA reads as TGTGCCACCAGCAGAGTACAGGGGTCCGGAAACACCATATATTTT. Translating gives CATSRVQGSGNTIYF.

The chain is built from TRBV7-6 and TRBJ2-7, with 7 bases that match TRBD1. V was pared by 4 bases and J by 1 base, with 10 bases of the junction left unmatched. The CDR3 length is 16 residues. The germline CDR1 and CDR2 sequences are SGHVS and FNYEAQ. CDR3 residues: CASSSPGQPTSYEQYF. DNA for the CDR3: TGTGCCAGCAGCTCCCCGGGACAGCCGACGTCCTACGAGCAGTACTTC.

The rearrangement uses TRBV7-6 and TRBJ1-2, with D tentatively TRBD1 (5 bases). The CDR3 covers 15 residues. CDR1 and CDR2 from the germline V gene are SGHVS and FNYEAQ. V shed 5 bases and J shed 8 bases, with 21 bases lying between them. The CDR3 region has the DNA TGTGCCAGCAGCCCTAGGGGTGCACTCTATGAGGGCTACACCTTC. Its translation: CASSPRGALYEGYTF.

This chain connects TRBV24-1 to TRBJ2-7; the match to TRBD2 covers 16 bases. This CDR3 region has 19 residues. Germline V lookup: CDR1 KGHDR, CDR2 SFDVKD. J was trimmed by 2 bases and V by 3 bases; bases with no gene match: 9. This CDR3 is CATSDPNSGLAGGTYEQYF. CDR3 DNA: TGTGCCACCAGTGATCCGAATTCGGGACTAGCGGGAGGGACCTACGAGCAGTACTTC.

This rearrangement joins TRBV18 to TRBJ2-3; 8 bases fit TRBD1. With 2 bases clipped from V and 2 bases from J, the junction kept 6 bases outside the gene matches. Per germline, CDR1 KGHSH and CDR2 LQKENI. This CDR3 contains 16 residues. CDR3 bases: TGTGCCAGCTCACCAGGGCGGACAGGGAACACAGATACGCAGTATTTT. Its translation is CASSPGRTGNTDTQYF.

This clone was found once. The chain combines TRBV10-3 with TRBJ2-3, with D perhaps TRBD2 (5 bases). This CDR3 contains 13 residues. Germline V lookup: CDR1 ENHRY, CDR2 SYGVKD. V lost 3 bases and J 2 bases, leaving 6 bases between the germline ends. Here the CDR3 reads CAISEAATDTQYF. In DNA form, the CDR3 reads TGTGCCATCAGTGAAGCGGCCACAGATACGCAGTATTTT.

In DNA form, the CDR3 reads TGTGCCAGTAGTGAAGGACAGGTGATCTCTGGAAACACCATATATTTT. Translation gives CASSEGQVISGNTIYF. The gene calls are TRBV19 and TRBJ1-3; TRBD1 agrees at 7 bases. Germline trimming cut 5 bases from V and 0 bases from J; bases unmatched to any gene: 7. The CDR3 extends over 16 amino acids. The V gene's germline CDR1 is LNHDA and CDR2 SQIVND (reference sequence).

This chain uses TRBV9 with TRBJ2-1; 9 bases agree with TRBD1. The CDR3 runs 15 residues. Trimming cost V 4 bases and J 7 bases; bases outside gene matches: 9. Per germline, CDR1 SGDLS and CDR2 YYNGEE. The CDR3 here is CASSLRDRAHNEQFF. CDR3 coding DNA: TGTGCCAGCAGCCTGAGGGACAGGGCCCATAATGAGCAGTTCTTC. Drawing the rest from reference TRBV9 and TRBJ2-1, the complete variable domain is DSGVTQTPKHLITATGQRVTLRCSPRSGDLSVYWYQQSLDQGLQFLIQYYNGEERAKGNILERFSAQQFPDLHSELNLSSLELGDSALYFCASSLRDRAHNEQFFGPGTRLTVL.

CDR3 sequence: CASSPRGGRGTGELFF. CDR3 sequence (DNA): TGTGCCAGCAGTCCCCGGGGGGGGCGCGGCACCGGGGAGCTGTTTTTT. The J gene is TRBJ2-2, the V gene TRBV6-6; 8 bases are a match to TRBD2. The CDR3 extends over 16 amino acids. After removal of 5 bases from V and 4 bases from J, the junction contained 9 bases not matched to a gene. Germline CDR1 and CDR2: MNHNY and SVGAGI (reference sequence).

V gene TRBV5-1 combines with J gene TRBJ2-7; 9 bases are a match to TRBD2. Germline assignment: CDR1 SGHRS and CDR2 YFSETQ. With V trimmed by 4 bases and J by 0 bases, 5 bases remained unmatched. The CDR3 length is 15 residues. The CDR3 nucleotides are TGCGCCAGCAGCCTAGCGGGAACCAGCTCCTACGAGCAGTACTTC. Amino acid sequence: CASSLAGTSSYEQYF.

The chain employs TRBV7-3 and TRBJ2-6, with D perhaps TRBD1 (5 bases). V gave up 5 bases and J gave up 0 bases, with 8 bases separating them. The CDR3 contains 15 residues. Looked up from germline, CDR1 is SGHTA and CDR2 is FQGTGA. The chain's CDR3 is CASSVDSSGANVLTF. CDR3 DNA: TGTGCCAGCAGCGTCGACAGCTCTGGGGCCAACGTCCTGACTTTC.

The rearrangement joins TRBV28 to TRBJ1-2; 7 bases line up with TRBD1. Trimming took 6 bases from V and 2 from J; bases not matched to a gene: 3. CDR3 size: 13 residues. The V gene's germline CDR1 is MDHEN and CDR2 SYDVKM. CDR3 sequence reads: CASSQGQNYGYTF. CDR3 bases: TGTGCCAGCAGCCAGGGACAGAACTATGGCTACACCTTC.

The chain carries TRBV7-2 and TRBJ2-3, with TRBD2 matching over 9 bases. The CDR3 is made up of 14 amino acids. The germline V gene encodes CDR1 SGHTA and CDR2 FQGNSA. J lost 5 bases, V lost 4 bases, and 4 bases had no gene match. CDR3 DNA: TGTGCCAGCAGCTCAGCGGGAGGAGAAGATACGCAGTATTTT. Protein product: CASSSAGGEDTQYF.

In this sample, this clone turned up once. V gene TRBV25-1 combines with J gene TRBJ1-5; no clear D. CDR1 MGHDK and CDR2 SYGVNS come from the germline V gene. The CDR3 is 14 amino acids. With 5 bases removed from V and 0 bases from J, the gap between germline ends came to 8 bases. The CDR3 region has the DNA TGTGCCAGCAGTAAGGGAGCTAGCAATCAGCCCCAGCATTTT. Residues: CASSKGASNQPQHF.

The chain combines TRBV4-2 with TRBJ1-3; 8 bases agree with TRBD1. Per germline, CDR1 LGHNA and CDR2 YNFKEQ. V lost 4 bases to trimming and J lost 1 base; unmatched junction nucleotides: 3. The CDR3 spans 15 residues. The CDR3 loop reads CASSPWTGSGNTIYF. For the CDR3, the DNA is TGTGCCAGCAGCCCCTGGACAGGGTCTGGAAACACCATATATTTT.

The V call is TRBV2, the J call TRBJ2-2; 10 nucleotides agree with TRBD2. Germline CDR1 SNHLY, CDR2 FYNNEI. J gave up 5 bases and V 9 bases, and 6 bases lay outside the gene matches. CDR3 length equals 14 residues. The CDR3 nucleotides read TGTGCCAGTAGGACTAGCGGAAAGACCGGGGAGCTGTTTTTT. This encodes CASRTSGKTGELFF.

The rearrangement links TRBV7-3 to TRBJ2-7, with D possibly TRBD1 on 5 matching bases. Between the trimmed V and J ends, which lost 1 base and 3 bases, there was a span of 7 bases. The germline CDR1 and CDR2 sequences are SGHTA and FQGTGA. The CDR3 spans 13 residues. The CDR3, as DNA: TGTGCCAGCAGCTTAAGGCAGGGCTACGAGCAGTACGTC. This encodes CASSLRQGYEQYV.

The chain combines TRBV9 with TRBJ1-4, with 7 bases fitting TRBD1. CDR1 is SGDLS and CDR2 is YYNGEE in the germline V gene. The J segment lost 6 bases and the V segment lost 3 bases, leaving 8 bases of the junction unmatched. The CDR3 runs to 15 residues. This CDR3 reads CASSASQGWYEKLFF. The CDR3 DNA reads TGTGCCAGCAGCGCCTCACAGGGGTGGTATGAAAAACTGTTTTTT.

The CDR3 nucleotides read TGTGCCAGCAGCCCAAGGGTAGCGGGAGGGCGCGTCAATGAGCAGTTCTTC. Amino acid sequence: CASSPRVAGGRVNEQFF. The rearrangement joins TRBV7-8 to TRBJ2-1; 11 nucleotides match TRBD2. The V segment lost 5 bases and the J segment 6 bases; nucleotides outside the gene matches: 12. Germline lookup yields CDR1 SGHVS and CDR2 FQNEAQ. This CDR3 is 17 amino acids long.

The rearrangement links TRBV11-2 to TRBJ2-6; D not certain. The CDR3 runs 17 residues. Per the germline V gene, CDR1 is SGHAT and CDR2 is FQNNGV. V lost 2 bases, J lost 0 bases, and 11 bases lay in between. The CDR3 reads CASSLIVRVSGANVLTF. In DNA form, the CDR3 reads TGTGCCAGCAGCTTAATCGTACGAGTCTCTGGGGCCAACGTCCTGACTTTC.

The chain recombines TRBV4-2 with TRBJ1-1; D is unclear. V dropped 4 bases and J dropped 9 bases, with 24 bases sitting between them. The CDR3 loop spans 16 amino acids. Germline CDR1 is LGHNA and CDR2 is YNFKEQ. The CDR3 is CASSRSNGETDLKAFF. DNA for the CDR3: TGTGCCAGCAGCCGAAGTAATGGAGAAACGGATCTAAAAGCTTTCTTT.

CDR3 region: CASSQDEDRGYGYTF. The DNA for the CDR3 is TGTGCCAGCAGCCAAGATGAAGACAGGGGGTATGGCTACACCTTC. This rearrangement joins TRBV4-2 to TRBJ1-2; 9 nucleotides match TRBD1. The J segment lost 5 bases and the V segment lost 0 bases, leaving 4 bases of the junction unmatched. Germline loops: CDR1 LGHNA, CDR2 YNFKEQ. CDR3 length: 15 amino acids.

The chain uses TRBV7-2 and TRBJ2-2; perhaps TRBD1 as D (6 bases). Looked up from germline, CDR1 is SGHTA and CDR2 is FQGNSA. The CDR3 has 15 amino acids. V lost 6 bases and J 2 bases, leaving 13 bases between the germline ends. The CDR3 region is CASSPRQANTGELFF. CDR3 nucleotide sequence: TGTGCCAGCAGTCCAAGACAGGCTAACACCGGGGAGCTGTTTTTT.